These 10 T cell receptor beta chains were sequenced from one sample in a study of blood T cells in healthy people across ages. PCR was performed a second time for about 7 to 11 cycles using a sample-barcoded 5' primer and a J-beta primer mix. Each CDR3 protein gets one entry after TCRdb re-called the 5' RACE reads with MiXCR. The table records 650,000 or so distinct CDR3 sequences, about 51% of them present only once. Material: blood. These receptor sequences come from an elderly woman in good health.

This clonotype has only one observation. The rearrangement joins TRBV6-6 to TRBJ2-7; D is undetermined. CDR1 MNHNY and CDR2 SVGAGI come from the germline V gene (reference sequence). CDR3 length: 13 residues. V gave up 6 bases and J gave up 6 bases, with 15 bases separating them. In DNA form, the CDR3 reads TGTGCCAGCAGCCCCCAACCAGGATCCGAGCAGTACTTC. Amino acids: CASSPQPGSEQYF.

The chain recombines TRBV4-1 with TRBJ1-2; D not resolved. This CDR3 comprises 15 residues. The ends were cut back, 0 bases at V and 4 bases at J, with 12 bases in the middle. Per germline, CDR1 MGHRA and CDR2 YSYEKL. In DNA form, the CDR3 reads TGCGCCAGCAGCCAAGAACCAGAGGGAGGCTATGGCTACACCTTC. Its protein product is CASSQEPEGGYGYTF.

The table lists this clonotype with many counts. V is TRBV6-2 or TRBV6-3 and J is TRBJ1-2; D call uncertain. Trimming took off 2 bases at V and 8 bases at J, with 9 bases between the two ends. The CDR3 has 12 amino acids. Germline values: CDR1 MNHEY, CDR2 SVGEGT. This CDR3 is CASSYVFGGYTF. Here the CDR3 DNA reads TGTGCCAGCAGTTACGTCTTTGGGGGCTACACCTTC.

To note about this clonotype: This may come from a read error, since a much larger clone is one base off. CDR3 coding DNA: TGTGCCGGCAGTTACGGACAGGACAGAGGCAATGAGCAGTACTTC. Translating it yields CAGSYGQDRGNEQYF. The gene calls are TRBV6-5 and TRBJ2-5; TRBD1 aligns across 7 bases. CDR1 and CDR2 from the germline V gene are MNHEY and SVGAGI. This CDR3 spans 15 amino acids.

Remarks on this clonotype: This may be a read error: a much more frequent sequence differs by one nucleotide. The chain employs TRBV20-1 and TRBJ2-1; 10 positions agree with TRBD2. The length of the CDR3 is 16 residues. Per germline, CDR1 DFQATT and CDR2 SNEGSKA (reference sequence). V shed 5 bases and J 13 bases; nucleotides not matched to a gene: 20. This CDR3 is CSAHSSSGRPYSEQFF. The CDR3 DNA reads as TGCAGTGCTCATTCCAGTAGCGGGAGGCCTTACAGTGAACAGTTCTTC.

A word on this clonotype: A much larger clone lies one base from this, so it may be a read error. The rearrangement uses TRBV13 and TRBJ2-7; TRBD1 might be the D (5 bases). This CDR3 region has 15 residues. The germline V gene encodes CDR1 PRHDT and CDR2 FYEKMQ (reference sequence). With 4 bases removed from V and 6 bases from J, the gap between germline ends came to 19 bases. DNA for the CDR3: TGTGCCAGCAGCTCGTCCCGGACAATGTTATCCGAGCAGTACTTC. Translated, it gives CASSSSRTMLSEQYF.

For this clonotype: A much larger clone lies one base from this, so it may be a read error. The V call is TRBV10-3, the J call TRBJ2-5; D call uncertain. Deletions cut 2 bases from V and 2 bases from J, with 3 bases between. Germline CDR1 ENHRY, CDR2 SYGVKD. This CDR3 contains 12 residues. CDR3 DNA sequence: TGTGCCATCAGTGAGAGACAAGAGACCCAGTACTTC. This gives the protein CAISERQETQYF.

This clonotype was observed a few times. This chain connects TRBV7-2 to TRBJ2-7; 10 bases agree with TRBD1. Germline V gives CDR1 SGHTA, CDR2 FQGNSA. The CDR3 has 15 amino acids. With 2 bases clipped from V and 5 bases from J, the junction kept 6 bases outside the gene matches. CDR3: CASSLWGQGNNEQYF. DNA of the CDR3: TGTGCCAGCAGCTTATGGGGACAGGGGAACAACGAGCAGTACTTC.

The J gene is TRBJ1-3, the V gene TRBV20-1, with D possibly matching TRBD1 (5 bases). The germline V gene encodes CDR1 DFQATT and CDR2 SNEGSKA (reference sequence). The CDR3 spans 14 residues. The ends were cut back, 3 bases at V and 2 bases at J, with 11 bases in the middle. CDR3 sequence reads: CSASPARAGNTIYF. CDR3 in DNA: TGCAGTGCTAGTCCGGCCAGGGCTGGAAACACCATATATTTT.

V usage is TRBV4-1 and J usage is TRBJ2-3; the D gene could be TRBD1 or TRBD2 (5 bases each). The V gene's germline CDR1 is MGHRA and CDR2 YSYEKL. V was clipped by 4 bases and J by 0 bases, with 11 bases between them. The CDR3 has 15 amino acids. The DNA of the CDR3 is TGCGCCAGCAGCCCCCTTGGGGGAAGCACAGATACGCAGTATTTT. Its translation: CASSPLGGSTDTQYF.